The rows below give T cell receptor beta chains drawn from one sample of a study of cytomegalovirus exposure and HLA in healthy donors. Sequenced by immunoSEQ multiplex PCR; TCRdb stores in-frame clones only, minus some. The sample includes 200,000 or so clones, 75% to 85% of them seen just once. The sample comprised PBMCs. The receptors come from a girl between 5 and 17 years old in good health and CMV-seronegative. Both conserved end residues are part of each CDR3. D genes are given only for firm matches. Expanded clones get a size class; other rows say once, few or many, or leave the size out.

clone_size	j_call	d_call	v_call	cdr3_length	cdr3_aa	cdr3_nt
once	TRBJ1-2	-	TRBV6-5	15	CASSYSGRVNYGYTF	TGTGCCAGCAGTTACTCTGGCAGGGTCAACTATGGCTACACCTTC
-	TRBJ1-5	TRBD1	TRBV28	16	CASSPLRDRSYQPQHF	TGTGCCAGCAGTCCCCTCCGGGACAGAAGTTATCAGCCCCAGCATTTT
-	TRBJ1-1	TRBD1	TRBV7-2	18	CASSTRPHRQGGNTEAFF	TGTGCCAGCAGCACCCGACCTCACCGACAGGGGGGGAACACTGAAGCTTTCTTT
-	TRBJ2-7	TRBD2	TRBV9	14	CASSPSGGHYEQYF	TGTGCCAGCAGCCCTAGCGGGGGCCACTACGAGCAGTACTTC
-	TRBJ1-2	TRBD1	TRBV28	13	CASSLTGVYGYTF	TGTGCCAGCAGTTTGACAGGGGTTTATGGCTACACCTTC
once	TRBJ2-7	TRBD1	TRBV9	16	CASSVSPGGVSNEQYF	TGTGCCAGCAGCGTAAGTCCAGGGGGCGTTTCGAACGAGCAGTACTTC
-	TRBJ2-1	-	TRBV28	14	CASSSRQLPNEQFF	TGTGCCAGCAGTTCGCGGCAGCTACCGAATGAGCAGTTCTTC
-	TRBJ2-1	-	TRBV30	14	CAWSGLNGYNEQFF	TGTGCCTGGAGTGGTCTCAACGGTTACAATGAGCAGTTCTTC
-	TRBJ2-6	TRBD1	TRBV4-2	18	CASSGAGTGGSGANVLTF	TGTGCCAGCAGCGGGGCCGGGACAGGGGGAAGCGGGGCCAACGTCCTGACTTTC
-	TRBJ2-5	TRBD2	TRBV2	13	CASKKGGQETQYF	TGTGCCAGCAAAAAGGGAGGGCAAGAGACCCAGTACTTC
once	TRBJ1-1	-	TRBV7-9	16	CSSSGGGSPMNTEAFF	TGTTCCAGCAGCGGGGGGGGGTCCCCGATGAACACTGAAGCTTTCTTT
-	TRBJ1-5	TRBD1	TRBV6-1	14	CASSGTGGNQPQHF	TGTGCCAGCAGTGGGACAGGGGGCAATCAGCCCCAGCATTTT